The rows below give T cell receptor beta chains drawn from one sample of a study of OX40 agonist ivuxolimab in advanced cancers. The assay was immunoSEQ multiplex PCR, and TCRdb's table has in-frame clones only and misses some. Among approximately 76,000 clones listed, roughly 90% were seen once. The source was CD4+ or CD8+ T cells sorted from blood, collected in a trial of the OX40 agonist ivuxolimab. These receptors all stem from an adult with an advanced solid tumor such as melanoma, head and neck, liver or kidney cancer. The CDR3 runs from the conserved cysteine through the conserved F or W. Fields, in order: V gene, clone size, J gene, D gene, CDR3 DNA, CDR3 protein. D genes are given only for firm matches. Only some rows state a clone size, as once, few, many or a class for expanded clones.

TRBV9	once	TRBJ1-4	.	TGTGCCAGCAGCGAACCGGGAGAAAAACTGTTTTTT	CASSEPGEKLFF
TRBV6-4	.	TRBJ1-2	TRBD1	TGTGCCAGCAGTGACTCGAGGACAGGGGATGGCTACACCTTC	CASSDSRTGDGYTF
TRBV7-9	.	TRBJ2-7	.	TGTGCCAGCAGCTTACCCCTCGAGGGTATCTACGAGCAGTACTTC	CASSLPLEGIYEQYF
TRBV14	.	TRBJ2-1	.	TGTGCCAGCAGCCAGTTTACCAACAATGAGCAGTTCTTC	CASSQFTNNEQFF
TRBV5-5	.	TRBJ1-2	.	TGTGCCAGCAGCTTGTGGACTACCGACTACACCTTC	CASSLWTTDYTF
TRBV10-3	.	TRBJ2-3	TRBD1	TGTGCCATCAGCGGACAGGGTTCAGATACGCAGTATTTT	CAISGQGSDTQYF
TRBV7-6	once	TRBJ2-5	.	TGTGCCAGCAGACCCGGAGGTGGGGGCGAGACCCAGTACTTC	CASRPGGGGETQYF
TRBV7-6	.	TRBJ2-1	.	TGTGCCAGCAGCTTAATTTCGAATGAGCAGTTCTTC	CASSLISNEQFF
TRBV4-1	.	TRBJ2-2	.	TGCGCCAGCAGCTACGATAGGGTCTCTGGCGGGGAGCTGTTTTTT	CASSYDRVSGGELFF
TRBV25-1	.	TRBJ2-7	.	TGTGCCAGCAGTGTGGCTACCGCCTACGAGCAGTACTTC	CASSVATAYEQYF
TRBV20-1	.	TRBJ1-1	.	TGCAGTGCTGGCCTACAGTTTGAAGCTTTCTTT	CSAGLQFEAFF
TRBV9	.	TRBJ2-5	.	TGTGCCAGCAGCCCCGGTACCGTGGGGGGCGGGGAGACCCAGTACTTC	CASSPGTVGGGETQYF
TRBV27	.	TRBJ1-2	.	TGTGCCAGCAGTTTATTAGCTGGGTTCGATGGCTACACCTTC	CASSLLAGFDGYTF
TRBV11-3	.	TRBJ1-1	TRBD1	TGTGCCAGCAGCTCCAGGGGGCCCGGCACTGAAGCTTTCTTT	CASSSRGPGTEAFF
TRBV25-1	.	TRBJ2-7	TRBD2	TGTGCCAGCATCCAACCTGGGGGGGTACCCTACGAGCAGTACTTC	CASIQPGGVPYEQYF
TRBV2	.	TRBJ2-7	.	TGTGCCAGCAGTGAGGGGGTGGGGGCGCGGACCTACGAGCAGTACTTC	CASSEGVGARTYEQYF
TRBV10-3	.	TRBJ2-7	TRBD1	TGTGCCATCAGTGAAGGCCGGGACAGTTCCTACGAGCAGTACTTC	CAISEGRDSSYEQYF
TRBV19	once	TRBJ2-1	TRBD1	TGTGCCAGTAGGACAGGGGGCAATGAGCAGTTCTTC	CASRTGGNEQFF
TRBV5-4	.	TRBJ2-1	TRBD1	TGTGCCAGCAGCCCCTCCAGACAGGGACAGTCCAATGAGCAGTTCTTC	CASSPSRQGQSNEQFF
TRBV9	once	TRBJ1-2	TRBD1	TGTGCCAGCAGCGTTCATGACAGGGGGGACTATGGCTACACCTTC	CASSVHDRGDYGYTF
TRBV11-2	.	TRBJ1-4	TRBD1	TGTGCCAGCAGCTCCACCGGGACAGAGAATGAAAAACTGTTTTTT	CASSSTGTENEKLFF
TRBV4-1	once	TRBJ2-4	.	TGCGCCAGCAGCCAAGATAGCAGCCTAAACATTCAGTACTTC	CASSQDSSLNIQYF
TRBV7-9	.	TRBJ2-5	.	TGTGCCAGCAGCTATTGGACAGAAGAGACCCAGTACTTC	CASSYWTEETQYF
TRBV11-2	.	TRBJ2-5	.	TGTGCCAGCAGCTTATTGGGGACCGCAACGCCAGAGACCCAGTACTTC	CASSLLGTATPETQYF
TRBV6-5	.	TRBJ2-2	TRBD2	TGTGCCAGCGGGGGACTAGCTGCCGGGGAGCTGTTTTTT	CASGGLAAGELFF
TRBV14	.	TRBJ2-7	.	TGTGCCAGCAGCGTTCTATTAGGGGCAGACGAGCAGTACTTC	CASSVLLGADEQYF
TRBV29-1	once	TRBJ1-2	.	TGCAGCGTTAAAACAGTGCAGAACTATGGCTACACCTTC	CSVKTVQNYGYTF
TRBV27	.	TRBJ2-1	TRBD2	TGTGCCAGCAGAAGAGGGACTAGCGGAGACAATGAGCAGTTCTTC	CASRRGTSGDNEQFF
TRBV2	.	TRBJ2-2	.	TGTGCCAGCAGTGGGACCTTGGGTTTGGGGGAGCTGTTTTTT	CASSGTLGLGELFF
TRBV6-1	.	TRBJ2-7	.	TGTGCCAGCAGGGTTTGGACATCTCTGGCCTACGAGCAGTACTTC	CASRVWTSLAYEQYF
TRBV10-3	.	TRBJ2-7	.	TGTGCCATCGGCCCGGGCGGAACCTACGAGCAGTACTTC	CAIGPGGTYEQYF
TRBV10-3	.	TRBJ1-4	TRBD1	TGTGCCATCAGCCCCGGACAGGGGTGGGAAAAACTGTTTTTT	CAISPGQGWEKLFF
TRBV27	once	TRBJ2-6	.	TGTGCCAGCAGTGCCGGAACTTCTGGGGCCAACGTCCTGACTTTC	CASSAGTSGANVLTF
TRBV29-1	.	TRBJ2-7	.	TGCAGCGTTGACGTGGGGAGGGGGTCCGAGCAGTACTTC	CSVDVGRGSEQYF
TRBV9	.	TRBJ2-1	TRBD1	TGTGCCAGCAGCGTCCTACAGGGGGCTTACAATGAGCAGTTCTTC	CASSVLQGAYNEQFF
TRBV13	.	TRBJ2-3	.	TGTGCCAGCAGCTTACCCTCCTCGCGGACCACAGATACGCAGTATTTT	CASSLPSSRTTDTQYF
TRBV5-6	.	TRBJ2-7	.	TGTGCCAGCAGCCCCTCGGGGTATTTCTCCTACGAGCAGTACTTC	CASSPSGYFSYEQYF
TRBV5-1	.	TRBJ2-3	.	TGCGCCAGCAGCTTGGGTTGGGGTGGCACAGATACGCAGTATTTT	CASSLGWGGTDTQYF
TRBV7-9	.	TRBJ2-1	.	TGTGCCAGCAGCTTAGGTGTCTTCAGGCGCGATGAGCAGTTCTTC	CASSLGVFRRDEQFF
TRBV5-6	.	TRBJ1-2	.	TGTGCCAGCAGTCCACCTTTACAGGTCCTAAACTATGGCTACACCTTC	CASSPPLQVLNYGYTF
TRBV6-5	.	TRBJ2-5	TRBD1	TGTGCCACTACGCCGGGACAGAACCAAGAGACCCAGTACTTC	CATTPGQNQETQYF
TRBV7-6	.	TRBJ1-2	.	TGTGCCAGCAGCCCCAACGGACCAGCTACTAACTATGGCTACACCTTC	CASSPNGPATNYGYTF
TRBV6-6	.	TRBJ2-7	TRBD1	TGTGCCAGCAGTTACGGGGGACAGGCCTACGAGCAGTACTTC	CASSYGGQAYEQYF
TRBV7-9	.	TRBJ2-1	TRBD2	TGTGCCAGCAGCTCGACTAGCGGGGGGGCTTTCCCCTACAATGAGCAGTTCTTC	CASSSTSGGAFPYNEQFF
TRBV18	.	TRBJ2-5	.	TGTGCCAGCTCACCCCGTCTAGGGGAGACCCAGTACTTC	CASSPRLGETQYF
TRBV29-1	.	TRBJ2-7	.	TGCAGCGTTGAATGGGGCCCCACCTACGAGCAGTACTTC	CSVEWGPTYEQYF
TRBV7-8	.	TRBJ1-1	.	TGTGCCAGCAGCCTAGACCCCGGCAGGGCGAACACTGAAGCTTTCTTT	CASSLDPGRANTEAFF
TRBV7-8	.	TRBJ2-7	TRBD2	TGTGCCAGCATCAGAGAGGGGGCGGGACTAGCGCCTGTTACCTACGAGCAGTACTTC	CASIREGAGLAPVTYEQYF
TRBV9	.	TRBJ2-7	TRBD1	TGTGCCAGCAGCGCCTTACAGGGGTCAAACTACGAGCAGTACTTC	CASSALQGSNYEQYF
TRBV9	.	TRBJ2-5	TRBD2	TGTGCCAGCAGCGTAGCTAGCGGGGGCCATCAAGAGACCCAGTACTTC	CASSVASGGHQETQYF
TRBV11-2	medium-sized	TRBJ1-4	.	TGTGCCAGCAGGTTGGGGGACGGAGTGTTTTTT	CASRLGDGVFF
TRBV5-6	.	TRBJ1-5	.	TGTGCCAGCAGCTTGGGGGGGCACCACGCCCAGGCCCAGCATTTT	CASSLGGHHAQAQHF
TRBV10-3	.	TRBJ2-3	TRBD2	TGTGCCATCAGTGAGTCGGGTAGCGGGGGCCGGGATACGCAGTATTTT	CAISESGSGGRDTQYF
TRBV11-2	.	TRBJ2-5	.	TGTGCCAGCAGCTTAGGACCGTCACAAGAGACCCAGTACTTC	CASSLGPSQETQYF
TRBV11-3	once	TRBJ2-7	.	TGTGCCAGCACCGCCCCCTACGAGCAGTACTTC	CASTAPYEQYF